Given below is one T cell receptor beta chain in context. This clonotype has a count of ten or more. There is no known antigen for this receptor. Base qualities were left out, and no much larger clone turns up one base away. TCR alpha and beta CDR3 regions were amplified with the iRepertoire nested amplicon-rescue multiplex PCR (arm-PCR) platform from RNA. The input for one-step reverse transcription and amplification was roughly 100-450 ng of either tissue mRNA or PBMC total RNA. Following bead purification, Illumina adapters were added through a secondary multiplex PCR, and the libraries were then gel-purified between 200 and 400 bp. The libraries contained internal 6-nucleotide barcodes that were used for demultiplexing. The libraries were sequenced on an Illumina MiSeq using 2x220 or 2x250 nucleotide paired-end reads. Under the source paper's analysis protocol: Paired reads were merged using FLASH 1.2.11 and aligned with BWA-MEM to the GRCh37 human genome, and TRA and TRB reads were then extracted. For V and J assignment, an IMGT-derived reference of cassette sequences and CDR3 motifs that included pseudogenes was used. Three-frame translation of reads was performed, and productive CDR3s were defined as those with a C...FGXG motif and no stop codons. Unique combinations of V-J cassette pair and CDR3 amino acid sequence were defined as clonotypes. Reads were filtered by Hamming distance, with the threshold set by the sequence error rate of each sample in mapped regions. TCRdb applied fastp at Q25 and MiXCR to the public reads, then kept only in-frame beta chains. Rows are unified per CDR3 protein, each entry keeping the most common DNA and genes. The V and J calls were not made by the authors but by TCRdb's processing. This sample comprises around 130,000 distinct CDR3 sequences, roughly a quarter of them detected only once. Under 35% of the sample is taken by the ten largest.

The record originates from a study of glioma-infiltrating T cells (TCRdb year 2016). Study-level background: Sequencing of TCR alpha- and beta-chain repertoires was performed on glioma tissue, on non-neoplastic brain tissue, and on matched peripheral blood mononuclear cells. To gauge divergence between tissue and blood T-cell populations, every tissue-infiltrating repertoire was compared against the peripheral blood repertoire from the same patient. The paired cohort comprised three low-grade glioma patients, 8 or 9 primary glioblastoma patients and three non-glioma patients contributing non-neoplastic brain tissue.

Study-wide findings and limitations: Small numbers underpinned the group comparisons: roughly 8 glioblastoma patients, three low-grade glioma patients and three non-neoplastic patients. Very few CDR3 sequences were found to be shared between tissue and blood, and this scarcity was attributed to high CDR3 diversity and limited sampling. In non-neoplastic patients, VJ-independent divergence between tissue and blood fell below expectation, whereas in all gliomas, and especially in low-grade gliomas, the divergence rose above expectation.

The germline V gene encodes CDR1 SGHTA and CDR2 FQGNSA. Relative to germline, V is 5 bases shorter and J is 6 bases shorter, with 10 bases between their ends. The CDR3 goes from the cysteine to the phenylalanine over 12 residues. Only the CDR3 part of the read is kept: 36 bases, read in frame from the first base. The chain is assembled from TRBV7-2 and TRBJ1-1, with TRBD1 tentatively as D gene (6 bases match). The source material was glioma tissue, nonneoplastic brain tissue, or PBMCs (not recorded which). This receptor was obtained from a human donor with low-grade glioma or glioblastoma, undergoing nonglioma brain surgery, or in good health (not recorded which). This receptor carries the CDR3 CASSTRTAEAFF. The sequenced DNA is TGTGCCAGCAGCACCCGGACAGCTGAAGCTTTCTTT.